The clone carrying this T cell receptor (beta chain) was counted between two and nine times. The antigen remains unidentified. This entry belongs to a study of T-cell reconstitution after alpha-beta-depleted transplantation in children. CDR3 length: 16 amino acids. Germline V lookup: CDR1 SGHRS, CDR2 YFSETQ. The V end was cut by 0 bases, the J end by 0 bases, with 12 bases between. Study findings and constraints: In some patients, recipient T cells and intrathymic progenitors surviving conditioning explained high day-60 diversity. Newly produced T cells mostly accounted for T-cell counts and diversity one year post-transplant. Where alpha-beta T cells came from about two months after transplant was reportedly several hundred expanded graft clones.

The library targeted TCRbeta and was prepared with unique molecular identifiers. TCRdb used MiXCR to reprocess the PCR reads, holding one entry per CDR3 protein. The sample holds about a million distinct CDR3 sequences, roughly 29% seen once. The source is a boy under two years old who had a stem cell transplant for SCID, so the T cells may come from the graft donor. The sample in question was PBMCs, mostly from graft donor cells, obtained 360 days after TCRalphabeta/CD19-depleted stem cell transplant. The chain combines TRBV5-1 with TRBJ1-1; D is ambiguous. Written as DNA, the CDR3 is TGCGCCAGCAGCTTGGAAATCGGGGAAATGAACACTGAAGCTTTCTTT. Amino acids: CASSLEIGEMNTEAFF.